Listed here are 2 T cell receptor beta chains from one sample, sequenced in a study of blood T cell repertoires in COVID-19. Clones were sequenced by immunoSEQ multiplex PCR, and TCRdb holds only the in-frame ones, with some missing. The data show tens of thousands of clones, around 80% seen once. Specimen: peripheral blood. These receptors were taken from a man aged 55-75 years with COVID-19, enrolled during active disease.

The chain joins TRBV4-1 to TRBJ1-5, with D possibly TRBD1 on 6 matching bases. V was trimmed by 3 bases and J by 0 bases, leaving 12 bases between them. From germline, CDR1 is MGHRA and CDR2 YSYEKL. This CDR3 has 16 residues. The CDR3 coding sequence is TGCGCCAGCAGCCAGGGGAGGGGGAATAGCAATCAGCCCCAGCATTTT. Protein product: CASSQGRGNSNQPQHF.

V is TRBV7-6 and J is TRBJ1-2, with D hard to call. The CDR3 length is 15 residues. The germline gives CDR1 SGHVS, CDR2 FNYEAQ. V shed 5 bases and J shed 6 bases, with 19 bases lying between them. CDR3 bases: TGTGCCAGCAGCCCAGGAGAGCTGGGGAGCCATGGCTACACCTTC. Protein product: CASSPGELGSHGYTF.